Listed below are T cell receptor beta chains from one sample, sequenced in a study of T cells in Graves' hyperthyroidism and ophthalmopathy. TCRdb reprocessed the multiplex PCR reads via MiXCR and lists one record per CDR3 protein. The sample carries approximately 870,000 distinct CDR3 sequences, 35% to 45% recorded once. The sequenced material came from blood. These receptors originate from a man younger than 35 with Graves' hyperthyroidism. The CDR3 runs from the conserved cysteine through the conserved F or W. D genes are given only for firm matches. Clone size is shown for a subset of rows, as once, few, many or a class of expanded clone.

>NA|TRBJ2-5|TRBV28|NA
CASSKTGTREETQYF
TGTGCCAGCAGTAAAACAGGGACGAGGGAGGAGACCCAGTACTTC
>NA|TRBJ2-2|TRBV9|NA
CASSPRTGSGELFF
TGTGCCAGCAGCCCCCGGACTGGTTCCGGGGAGCTGTTTTTT
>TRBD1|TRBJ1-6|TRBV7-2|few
CASSPRPGQAVNSPLHF
TGTGCCAGCAGCCCTCGTCCAGGACAGGCAGTTAATTCACCCCTCCACTTT
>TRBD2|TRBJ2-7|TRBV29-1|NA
CSATGLAVYEQYF
TGCAGTGCTACGGGACTAGCTGTCTACGAGCAGTACTTC
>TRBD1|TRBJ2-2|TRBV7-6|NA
CASSLVRGGATGELFF
TGTGCCAGCAGCTTAGTGAGAGGGGGCGCAACCGGGGAGCTGTTTTTT
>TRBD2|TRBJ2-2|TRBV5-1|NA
CASSPEASGRKTGELFF
TGCGCCAGCAGCCCGGAGGCTAGCGGGAGGAAGACCGGGGAGCTGTTTTTT
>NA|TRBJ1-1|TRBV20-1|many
CSARGAEAFF
TGCAGTGCTAGAGGAGCTGAAGCTTTCTTT
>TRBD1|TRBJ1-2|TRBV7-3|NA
CASSLNPGQGAGGYTF
TGTGCCAGCAGCCTTAATCCGGGACAGGGGGCCGGTGGCTACACCTTC
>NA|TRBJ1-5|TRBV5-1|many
CASSSGDSNQPQHF
TGTGCCAGCAGCTCTGGTGACAGTAATCAGCCCCAGCATTTT
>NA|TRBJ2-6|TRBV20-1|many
CSASDSRGANVLTF
TGCAGTGCTTCGGACAGCCGAGGGGCCAACGTCCTGACTTTC
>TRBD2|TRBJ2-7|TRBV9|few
CASSLVWEGGYEQYF
TGTGCCAGCAGCCTCGTCTGGGAGGGCGGCTACGAGCAGTACTTC
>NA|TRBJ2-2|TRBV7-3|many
CASSLAGDGELFF
TGTGCCAGCAGCTTGGCAGGGGACGGGGAGCTGTTTTTT
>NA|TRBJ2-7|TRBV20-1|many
CSAGDGVMDYEQYF
TGCAGTGCTGGAGACGGAGTCATGGACTACGAGCAGTACTTC
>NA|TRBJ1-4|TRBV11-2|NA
CASRSYRLGEKLFF
TGTGCCAGCAGATCCTACAGGTTGGGTGAAAAACTGTTTTTT
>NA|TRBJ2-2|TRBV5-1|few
CASNERVHRDTGELFF
TGCGCCAGCAATGAACGGGTCCACCGGGACACCGGGGAGCTGTTTTTT
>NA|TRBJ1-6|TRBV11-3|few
CASSPRPQYNSPLHF
TGTGCCAGCAGCCCTCGTCCCCAATATAATTCACCCCTCCACTTT
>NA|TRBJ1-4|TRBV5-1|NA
CASSLRRVGETATNEKLFF
TGCGCCAGCAGCTTGCGCCGGGTGGGGGAAACTGCAACTAATGAAAAACTGTTTTTT
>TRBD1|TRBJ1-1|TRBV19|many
CASLTGWEGEAFF
TGTGCCAGTTTGACAGGGTGGGAAGGTGAAGCTTTCTTT
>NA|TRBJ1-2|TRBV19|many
CASSTDRFGYGYTF
TGTGCCAGTAGTACCGACCGGTTTGGGTATGGCTACACCTTC
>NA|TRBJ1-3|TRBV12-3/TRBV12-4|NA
CASSLERTTGNTIYF
TGTGCCAGCAGTTTAGAGCGGACAACGGGAAACACCATATATTTT
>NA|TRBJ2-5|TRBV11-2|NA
CASSLGRRLGVGETQYF
TGTGCCAGCAGCTTAGGTCGTCGGTTGGGGGTAGGGGAGACCCAGTACTTC
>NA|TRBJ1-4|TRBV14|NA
CASSPYRGRGLDEKLFF
TGTGCCAGCAGCCCCTACCGAGGAAGAGGGTTGGATGAAAAACTGTTTTTT
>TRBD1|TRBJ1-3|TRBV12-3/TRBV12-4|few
CASSLTGSRNTIYF
TGTGCCAGCAGTTTGACAGGGAGTAGGAACACCATATATTTT
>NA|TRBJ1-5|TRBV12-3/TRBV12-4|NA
CASSRQGPGNQPQHF
TGTGCCAGCAGCCGGCAGGGACCGGGAAATCAGCCCCAGCATTTT
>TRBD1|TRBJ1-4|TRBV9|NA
CASSPGQGYEKLFF
TGTGCCAGCTCACCAGGACAGGGATACGAAAAACTGTTTTTT
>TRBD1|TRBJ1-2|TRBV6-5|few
CASSYPGQMDGYTF
TGTGCCAGCAGTTACCCGGGACAGATGGATGGCTACACCTTC
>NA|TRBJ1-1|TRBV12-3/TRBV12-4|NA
CASSFLLLLGENTEAFF
TGTGCCAGCAGTTTCTTGCTTCTTTTAGGGGAGAACACTGAAGCTTTCTTT
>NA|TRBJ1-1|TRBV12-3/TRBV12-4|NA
CASSLSVSLIAEAFF
TGTGCCAGCAGTTTAAGCGTATCATTGATCGCTGAAGCTTTCTTT
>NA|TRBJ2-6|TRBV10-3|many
CASSDSGRSGANVLTF
TGTGCCAGTTCGGACAGCGGTCGCTCTGGGGCCAACGTCCTGACTTTC
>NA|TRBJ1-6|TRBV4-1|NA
CASSQEKGTVSPLHF
TGCGCCAGCAGCCAAGAGAAGGGGACCGTTTCACCCCTCCACTTT
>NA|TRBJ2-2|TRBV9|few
CASRREAGELFF
TGTGCCAGCCGCAGGGAGGCCGGGGAGCTGTTTTTT
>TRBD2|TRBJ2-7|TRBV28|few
CASSFPSGSREQYF
TGTGCCAGCAGTTTCCCTAGCGGGAGCCGCGAGCAGTACTTC
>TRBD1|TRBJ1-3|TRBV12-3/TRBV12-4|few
CASTPRGTGGNTIYF
TGTGCCAGCACCCCACGAGGGACAGGAGGAAACACCATATATTTT
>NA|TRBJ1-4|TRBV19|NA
CASSMGNRGTNEKLFF
TGTGCCAGTAGCATGGGAAATCGGGGTACTAATGAAAAACTGTTTTTT
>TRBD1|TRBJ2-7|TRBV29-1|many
CSVEIWTGDEQYF
TGCAGCGTTGAAATCTGGACAGGGGACGAGCAGTACTTC
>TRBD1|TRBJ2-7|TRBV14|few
CASSQAGQGLKQYF
TGTGCCAGCAGCCAAGCTGGACAGGGCCTTAAGCAGTACTTC
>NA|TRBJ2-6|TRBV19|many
CASSMGGPSGANVLTF
TGTGCCAGTAGTATGGGCGGACCTTCTGGGGCCAACGTCCTGACTTTC
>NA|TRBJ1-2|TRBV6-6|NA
CASTPSNYGYTF
TGTGCCAGCACTCCCAGTAACTATGGCTACACCTTC
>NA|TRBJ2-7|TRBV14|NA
CASSQVYTSSYEQYF
TGTGCCAGCAGCCAAGTTTACACTAGTTCTTATGAGCAGTACTTC
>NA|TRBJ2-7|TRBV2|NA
CASSTEGSGNEQYF
TGTGCCAGCAGTACCGAGGGGTCAGGGAATGAGCAGTACTTC
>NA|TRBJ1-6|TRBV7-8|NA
CASSPPGRENSPLHF
TGCGCCAGCAGCCCGCCGGGACGGGAAAATTCACCCCTCCACTTT
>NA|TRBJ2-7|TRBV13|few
CASSLEAGSVTYEQYF
TGTGCCAGCAGCTTGGAAGCCGGGAGCGTCACGTACGAGCAGTACTTC
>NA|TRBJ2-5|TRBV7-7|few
CASSQLGVGQETQYF
TGTGCTAGCAGCCAACTGGGGGTGGGCCAAGAGACCCAGTACTTC
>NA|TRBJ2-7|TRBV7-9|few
CASSPPQGAAGEQYF
TGTGCCAGCAGCCCCCCGCAGGGAGCGGCGGGGGAGCAGTACTTC
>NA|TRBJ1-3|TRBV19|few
CASSMADTSGNTIYF
TGTGCCAGTAGTATGGCGGATACTTCTGGAAACACCATATATTTT